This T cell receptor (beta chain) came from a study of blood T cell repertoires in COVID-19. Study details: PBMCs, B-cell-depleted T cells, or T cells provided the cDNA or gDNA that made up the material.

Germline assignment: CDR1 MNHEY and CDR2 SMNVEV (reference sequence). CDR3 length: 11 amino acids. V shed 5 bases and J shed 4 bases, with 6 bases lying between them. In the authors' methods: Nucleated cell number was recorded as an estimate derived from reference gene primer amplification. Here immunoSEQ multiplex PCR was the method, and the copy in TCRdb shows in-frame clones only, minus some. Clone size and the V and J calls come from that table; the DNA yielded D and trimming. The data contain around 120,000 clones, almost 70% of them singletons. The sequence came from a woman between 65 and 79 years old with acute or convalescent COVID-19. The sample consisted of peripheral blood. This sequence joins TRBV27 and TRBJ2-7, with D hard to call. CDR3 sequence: CASSSRYEQYF. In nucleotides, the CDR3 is TGTGCCAGCAGTAGCCGGTACGAGCAGTACTTC.